This TCR beta chain originates from a study of blood T cell repertoires in COVID-19. Study-level information: Sites in the United States, Italy and Spain provided acute and convalescent COVID-19 samples.

The CDR3 length is 13 residues. Trimming took 1 base from V and 6 from J; bases not matched to a gene: 2. The germline CDR1 and CDR2 sequences are SQVTM and ANQGSEA. Per the original data handling: How many nucleated cells were present was estimated from reference gene primer amplification. Measured with immunoSEQ multiplex PCR; TCRdb has only the in-frame clones, and not every one. The DNA was the basis for D and trimming; V, J and clone size are from that table. The sample shows 170,000 or so clones, about 80% of them seen only once. This clone was detected only once. Sequencing was performed on peripheral blood. The origin of this receptor is a human donor in a cohort sampled during active COVID-19. The chain employs TRBV29-1 and TRBJ1-5, with 8 bases identical to TRBD1. The DNA of the CDR3 is TGCAGCGTTGAAGCAGGGGGCGGTCAGCCCCAGCATTTT. Translated: CSVEAGGGQPQHF.